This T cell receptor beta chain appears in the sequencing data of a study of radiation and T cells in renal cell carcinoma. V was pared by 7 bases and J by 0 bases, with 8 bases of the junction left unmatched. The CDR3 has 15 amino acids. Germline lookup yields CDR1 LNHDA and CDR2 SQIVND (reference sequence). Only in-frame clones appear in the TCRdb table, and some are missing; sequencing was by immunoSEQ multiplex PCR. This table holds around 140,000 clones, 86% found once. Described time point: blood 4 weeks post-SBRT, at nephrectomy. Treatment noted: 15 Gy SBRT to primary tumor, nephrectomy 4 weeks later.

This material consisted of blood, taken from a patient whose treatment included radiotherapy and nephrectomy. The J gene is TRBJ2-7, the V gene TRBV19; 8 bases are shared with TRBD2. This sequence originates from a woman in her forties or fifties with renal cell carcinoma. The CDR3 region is CASMERENYSYEQYF. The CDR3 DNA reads TGTGCCAGTATGGAGCGGGAGAACTACTCCTACGAGCAGTACTTC.